Listed below are T cell receptor beta chains from one sample, sequenced in a study of OX40 agonist ivuxolimab in advanced cancers. Assay: immunoSEQ multiplex PCR; the TCRdb copy retains only in-frame clones and omits some. The repertoire includes approximately 70,000 clones, more than 80% of them detected once, and more than 2.5% sits in the top ten. Sequenced here: CD4+ or CD8+ T cells sorted from blood, sampled in a trial of the OX40 agonist ivuxolimab. The receptors originated from an adult with an advanced solid tumor such as melanoma, head and neck, liver or kidney cancer. The CDR3 runs from the conserved cysteine through the conserved F or W. The order of the fields is V gene, clone size, J gene, D gene, CDR3 DNA, CDR3 protein. The D gene is left open where the match is weak. Expanded clones get a size class; other rows say once, few or many, or leave the size out.

TRBV6-1	NA	TRBJ1-5	NA	TGTGCCAGCAGTGAAGCAGCTGGGGAAAGCAATCAGCCCCAGCATTTT	CASSEAAGESNQPQHF
TRBV19	NA	TRBJ1-1	NA	TGTGCCAGTACCAGGGACCGGGACACTGAAGCTTTCTTT	CASTRDRDTEAFF
TRBV9	NA	TRBJ1-1	NA	TGTGCCAGCAGCGTAGGGATGGGGGCTACCATTGAAGCTTTCTTT	CASSVGMGATIEAFF
TRBV7-2	NA	TRBJ1-3	NA	TGTGCCAGCAGCTTAGTGCTGGGCGACACCATATATTTT	CASSLVLGDTIYF
TRBV4-2	NA	TRBJ2-1	TRBD2	TGTGCCAGCAGCCAAGTCACAGTGACTAGCGACGATGAGCAGTTCTTC	CASSQVTVTSDDEQFF
TRBV10-1	NA	TRBJ1-1	TRBD1	TGCGCCAGAGACCCGGGACAGGGAAGGAACACTGAAGCTTTCTTT	CARDPGQGRNTEAFF
TRBV29-1	NA	TRBJ2-5	NA	TGCAGCGTTGAGGCAAATCGGGAGACCCAGTACTTC	CSVEANRETQYF
TRBV2	NA	TRBJ1-5	NA	TGTGCCAGCAGTAGAGTCCTGGGGCAGCCCCAGCATTTT	CASSRVLGQPQHF
TRBV6-1	NA	TRBJ1-1	NA	TGTGCCAGCAGTGTCGAAGACACGAACACTGAAGCTTTCTTT	CASSVEDTNTEAFF
TRBV7-9	NA	TRBJ2-4	NA	TGTGCCAGCAGCTCTAACTGGGACACCCTAGCCAAAAACATTCAGTACTTC	CASSSNWDTLAKNIQYF
TRBV7-6	NA	TRBJ1-4	TRBD1	TGTGCCAGCAGCCTTAGATATGGGACAGGGATTAATGAAAAACTGTTTTTT	CASSLRYGTGINEKLFF
TRBV18	NA	TRBJ2-1	TRBD1	TGTGCCAGCTCACCACGTGGGACAGGGGGTAGCAATGAGCAGTTCTTC	CASSPRGTGGSNEQFF
TRBV7-2	few	TRBJ1-1	NA	TGTGCCAGCAGCAAATCCAGGGGGAACACTGAAGCTTTCTTT	CASSKSRGNTEAFF
TRBV27	NA	TRBJ2-3	NA	TGTGCCAGCAGTTCATCCTGGGGGGCTACAGATACGCAGTATTTT	CASSSSWGATDTQYF
TRBV27	NA	TRBJ1-2	NA	TGTGCCAGCAGTTTAGCCAGGGCGGACTATGGCTACACCTTC	CASSLARADYGYTF
TRBV5-1	NA	TRBJ2-1	TRBD2	TGCGCCAGCAGCTTGGGGGCGGGGGCCTACAATGAGCAGTTCTTC	CASSLGAGAYNEQFF
TRBV28	NA	TRBJ1-4	NA	TGTGCCAGCAGTTTTCTCAGGGGAACTAATGAAAAACTGTTTTTT	CASSFLRGTNEKLFF